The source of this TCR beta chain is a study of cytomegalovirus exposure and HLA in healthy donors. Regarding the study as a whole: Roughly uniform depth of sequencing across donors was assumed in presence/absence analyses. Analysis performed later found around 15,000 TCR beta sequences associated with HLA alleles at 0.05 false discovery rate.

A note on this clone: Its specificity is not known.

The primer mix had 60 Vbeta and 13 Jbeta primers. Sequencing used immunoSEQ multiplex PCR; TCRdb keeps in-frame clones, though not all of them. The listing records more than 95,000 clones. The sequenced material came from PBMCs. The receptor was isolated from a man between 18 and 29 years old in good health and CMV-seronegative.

Here the CDR3 DNA reads TGCGCCAGCAGCTTGGGCACTAGCGGGAGGGACAATGAGCAGTTCTTC. It yields the protein CASSLGTSGRDNEQFF. The V and J genes are TRBV5-1 and TRBJ2-1; 13 nucleotides line up with TRBD2. This CDR3 contains 16 residues. Germline-derived CDR1 and CDR2 are SGHRS and YFSETQ. V shed 0 bases, J shed 5 bases, and the junction held 2 bases outside the gene matches.